Below, 11 T cell receptor beta chains from the same sample are listed, as sequenced in a study of OX40 agonist ivuxolimab in advanced cancers. This table comes from immunoSEQ multiplex PCR, and its TCRdb copy is limited to in-frame clones, with some not included. The sample shows 20,000 to 30,000 clones, around three quarters of them seen only once. The specimen comprised CD4+ or CD8+ T cells sorted from blood, sampled in a trial of the OX40 agonist ivuxolimab. The receptor set was obtained from an adult with an advanced solid tumor such as melanoma, head and neck, liver or kidney cancer.

Details on this clone: Other DNA sequences in this specimen translate into the identical CDR3. The V call is TRBV5-6, the J call TRBJ1-2, with 7 bases identical to TRBD1. CDR3 length: 15 residues. Trimming removed 8 bases from V and 7 bases from J; junction bases left unmatched: 17. Germline loops: CDR1 SGHDT, CDR2 YYEEEE. CDR3 coding DNA: TGTGCCAGTAGCCCGGGAGGGGGCTCCCCTGGTGGCTACACCTTC. It is translated as CASSPGGGSPGGYTF.

The genes are TRBV7-3 and TRBJ2-1, with D maybe TRBD2 (6 bases). V lost 5 bases and J 0 bases, leaving 11 bases between the germline ends. The germline gives CDR1 SGHTA, CDR2 FQGTGA. This CDR3 contains 15 residues. CDR3 region: CASSLDYLSYNEQFF. CDR3 DNA: TGTGCCAGCAGCCTGGACTACCTCTCCTACAATGAGCAGTTCTTC.

The genes are TRBV15 and TRBJ1-6; a weak D match, TRBD1 (5 bases). The CDR3 covers 15 residues. CDR1 and CDR2 (germline): LNHNV, YYDKDF (reference sequence). V was cut by 0 bases and J by 11 bases, with 14 bases left in between. CDR3 residues: CATSRERGVGAPLHF. In nucleotides, the CDR3 is TGTGCCACCAGCAGAGAAAGAGGGGTGGGGGCACCCCTCCACTTT.

The chain recombines TRBV6-1 with TRBJ2-1; the match to TRBD2 covers 9 bases. CDR1 is MNHNS and CDR2 is SASEGT in the germline V gene. Trimming cost V 2 bases and J 2 bases; bases outside gene matches: 7. The CDR3 is made up of 17 amino acids. The CDR3 DNA is TGTGCCAGCAGTGAACTAGCGGGGACCAGCCCCTACAATGAGCAGTTCTTC. Residues: CASSELAGTSPYNEQFF.

The gene calls are TRBV6-5 and TRBJ2-1, with D possibly matching TRBD1 (5 bases). The CDR3 runs 13 residues. Germline CDR1 MNHEY, CDR2 SVGAGI. V was cut by 2 bases and J by 7 bases, with 9 bases left in between. CDR3 protein: CASSYGRVNEQFF. The CDR3 region has the DNA TGTGCCAGCAGTTACGGCAGGGTAAATGAGCAGTTCTTC.

The V call is TRBV2, the J call TRBJ2-3, with 9 bases fitting TRBD2. Germline values: CDR1 SNHLY, CDR2 FYNNEI. Germline trimming cut 4 bases from V and 6 bases from J; bases unmatched to any gene: 11. This CDR3 spans 16 amino acids. The chain's CDR3 is CASSAGRAGGSDTQYF. The CDR3 DNA sequence: TGTGCCAGCAGTGCAGGGCGAGCGGGGGGCTCGGATACGCAGTATTTT.

This clone was seen once. The rearrangement links TRBV21-1 to TRBJ2-3. TRBV21-1 is assigned pseudogene status. CDR3 length: 15 residues. Here the CDR3 DNA reads TGTGCCAGCAGCAAGAAAAGGACGAGGACAGATACGCAGTATTTT. Translated, it gives CASSKKRTRTDTQYF.

The J gene is TRBJ2-2, the V gene TRBV7-3; no definite D call. The germline V gene has CDR1 SGHTA and CDR2 FQGTGA. V was cut by 5 bases and J by 2 bases, with 6 bases left in between. This CDR3 has 13 residues. The CDR3 DNA reads as TGTGCCAGCAGCGACATTAACACCGGGGAGCTGTTTTTT. Translating it yields CASSDINTGELFF.

There are a few counts of this clone. The V and J genes are TRBV30 and TRBJ2-2; possibly TRBD1 for D (5 bases). The germline V and J ends were trimmed by 0 bases and 1 base, with 9 bases remaining between them. CDR1 and CDR2 from the germline V gene are GTSNPN and SVGIG (reference sequence). The CDR3 runs to 15 residues. CDR3 amino acids: CAWSVIGVNTGELFF. CDR3 nucleotide sequence: TGTGCCTGGAGTGTTATAGGGGTGAACACCGGGGAGCTGTTTTTT.

A single count supports this clone. J is TRBJ1-1 and V is TRBV7-2; tentative D call: TRBD1 (6 bases). Per germline, CDR1 SGHTA and CDR2 FQGNSA. Trimming pared 5 bases from V and 4 bases from J, leaving 23 bases between. The length of the CDR3 is 17 residues. The CDR3 reads CASSPGGAGGLGTEAFF. The CDR3 region has the DNA TGTGCCAGCAGCCCCGGGGGGGCAGGCGGTTTGGGCACTGAAGCTTTCTTT.

The rearrangement links TRBV2 to TRBJ2-1; D not resolved. Trimming removed 2 bases from V and 8 bases from J, with 7 bases in between. This CDR3 region has 12 residues. Germline CDR1 SNHLY, CDR2 FYNNEI. The CDR3 spells CASSEIGYEQFF. CDR3 nucleotides: TGTGCCAGCAGTGAAATAGGGTATGAGCAGTTCTTC.